Detailed here is one T cell receptor (beta chain). Its specificity is unknown. This same CDR3 is encoded by further DNA sequences in the sample. V was trimmed by 4 bases and J by 5 bases, leaving 8 bases between them. Germline values: CDR1 MNHEY, CDR2 SMNVEV (reference sequence). The CDR3 covers 12 residues. This sample was included in a study of OX40 agonist ivuxolimab in advanced cancers. Study-wide background: The diagnoses of dose-escalation patients were hepatocellular carcinoma, melanoma, renal cell or head and neck cancer.

Study-wide findings and caveats: Clones of CD4+ and CD8+ blood T cells grew by week 6 at doses of 0.1 to 3.0 mg/kg. Which antigen the expanded peripheral T cells recognized is unknown. Some of the nonresponding patients also showed low levels of normalized T-cell clonal expansion.

Assay used: immunoSEQ multiplex PCR; TCRdb lists only in-frame clones, some missing. The profile shows about 58,000 clones, 75% to 90% of them singletons. This chain connects TRBV27 to TRBJ2-5; D gene uncertain. The clonotype originates from an adult with an advanced solid tumor such as melanoma, head and neck, liver or kidney cancer. The sequenced sample was CD4+ or CD8+ T cells sorted from blood, obtained in a trial of the OX40 agonist ivuxolimab. The DNA of the CDR3 is TGTGCCAGCAGTTCGAGAGGCGAGACCCAGTACTTC. Translated, it gives CASSSRGETQYF.